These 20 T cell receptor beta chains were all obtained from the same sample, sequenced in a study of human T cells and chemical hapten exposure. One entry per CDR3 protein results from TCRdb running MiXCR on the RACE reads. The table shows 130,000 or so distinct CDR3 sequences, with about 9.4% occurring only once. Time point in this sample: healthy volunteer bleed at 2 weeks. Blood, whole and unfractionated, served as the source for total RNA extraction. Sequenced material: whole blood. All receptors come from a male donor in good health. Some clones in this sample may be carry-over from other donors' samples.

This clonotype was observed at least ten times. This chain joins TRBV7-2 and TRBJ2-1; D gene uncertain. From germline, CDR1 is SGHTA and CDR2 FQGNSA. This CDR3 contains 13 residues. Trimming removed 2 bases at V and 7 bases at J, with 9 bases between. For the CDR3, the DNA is TGTGCCAGCAGCTTAAATCAAATAAATGAGCAGTTCTTC. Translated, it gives CASSLNQINEQFF.

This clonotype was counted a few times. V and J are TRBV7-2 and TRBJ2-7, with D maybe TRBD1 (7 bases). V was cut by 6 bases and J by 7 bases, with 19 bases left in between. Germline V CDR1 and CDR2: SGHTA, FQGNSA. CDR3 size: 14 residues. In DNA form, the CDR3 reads TGTGCCAGCAGGCCCGCAGGGGGGACGTGGGAGCAGTACTTC. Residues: CASRPAGGTWEQYF.

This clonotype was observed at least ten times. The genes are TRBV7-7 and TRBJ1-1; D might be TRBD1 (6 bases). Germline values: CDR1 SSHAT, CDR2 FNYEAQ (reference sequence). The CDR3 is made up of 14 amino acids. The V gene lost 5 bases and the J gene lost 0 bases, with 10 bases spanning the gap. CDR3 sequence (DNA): TGTGCCAGCAGCCCGGGACATCTGAACACTGAAGCTTTCTTT. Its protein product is CASSPGHLNTEAFF.

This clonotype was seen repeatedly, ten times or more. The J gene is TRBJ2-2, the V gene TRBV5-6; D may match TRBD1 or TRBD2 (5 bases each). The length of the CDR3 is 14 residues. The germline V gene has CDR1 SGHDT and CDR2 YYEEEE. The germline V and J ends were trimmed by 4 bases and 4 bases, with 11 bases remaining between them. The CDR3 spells CASSLRDGTGELFF. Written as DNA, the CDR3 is TGTGCCAGCAGCCTCCGGGACGGCACCGGGGAGCTGTTTTTT.

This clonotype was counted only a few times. The CDR3 DNA reads TGTGCCAGCCGAGGAACCGCGCGTGAAAAACTGTTTTTT. Residues: CASRGTAREKLFF. The V gene is TRBV6-1, the J gene TRBJ1-4, with D uncertain. Germline loops: CDR1 MNHNS, CDR2 SASEGT. The V end was cut by 8 bases, the J end by 7 bases, with 14 bases between. The CDR3 length is 13 residues.

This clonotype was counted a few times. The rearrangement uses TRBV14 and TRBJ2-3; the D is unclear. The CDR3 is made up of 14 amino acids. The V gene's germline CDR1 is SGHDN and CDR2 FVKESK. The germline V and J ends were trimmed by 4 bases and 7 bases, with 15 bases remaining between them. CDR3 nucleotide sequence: TGTGCCAGCAGCCTTACCGGGCTCACGAATACGCAGTATTTT. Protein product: CASSLTGLTNTQYF. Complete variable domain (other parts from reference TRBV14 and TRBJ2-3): EAGVTQFPSHSVIEKGQTVTLRCDPISGHDNLYWYRRVMGKEIKFLLHFVKESKQDESGMPNNRFLAERTGGTYSTLKVQPAELEDSGVYFCASSLTGLTNTQYFGPGTRLTVL.

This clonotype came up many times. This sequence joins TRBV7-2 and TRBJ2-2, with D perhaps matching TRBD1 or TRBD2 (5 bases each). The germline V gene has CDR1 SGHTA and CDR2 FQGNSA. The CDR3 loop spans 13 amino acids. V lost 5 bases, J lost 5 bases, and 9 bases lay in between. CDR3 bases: TGTGCCAGCAGCCGATGGGGGACCGGGGAGCTGTTTTTT. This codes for CASSRWGTGELFF.

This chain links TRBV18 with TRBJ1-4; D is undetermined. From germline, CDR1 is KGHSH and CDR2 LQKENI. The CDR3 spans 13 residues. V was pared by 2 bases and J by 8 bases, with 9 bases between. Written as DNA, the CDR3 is TGTGCCAGCTCACCAAGGAGCAGGGAAAAACTGTTTTTT. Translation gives CASSPRSREKLFF. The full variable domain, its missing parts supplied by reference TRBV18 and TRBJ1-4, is NAGVMQNPRHLVRRRGQEARLRCSPMKGHSHVYWYRQLPEEGLKFMVYLQKENIIDESGMPKERFSAEFPKEGPSILRIQQVVRGDSAAYFCASSPRSREKLFFGSGTQLSVL.

The CDR3 loop is CASSPLGGGPQYNEQFF. The CDR3 DNA is TGTGCCAGCAGCCCCCTTGGGGGGGGGCCCCAATACAATGAGCAGTTCTTC. This chain links TRBV11-2 with TRBJ2-1; the D gene is possibly TRBD2 (7 bases). Trimming shortened V by 5 bases and J by 4 bases, and 21 bases separated the two germline ends. The CDR3 sequence is 17 residues long. Per the germline V gene, CDR1 is SGHAT and CDR2 is FQNNGV.

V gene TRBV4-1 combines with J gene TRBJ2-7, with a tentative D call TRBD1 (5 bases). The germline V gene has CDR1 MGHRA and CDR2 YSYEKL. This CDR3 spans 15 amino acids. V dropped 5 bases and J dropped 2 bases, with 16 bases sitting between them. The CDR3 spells CASSYSREGAYEQYF. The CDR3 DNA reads TGCGCCAGCAGCTATTCGAGAGAAGGGGCCTACGAGCAGTACTTC.

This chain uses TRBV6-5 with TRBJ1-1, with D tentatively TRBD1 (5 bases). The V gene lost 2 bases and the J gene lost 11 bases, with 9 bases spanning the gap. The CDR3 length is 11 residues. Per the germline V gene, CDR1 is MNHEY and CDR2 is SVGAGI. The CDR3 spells CASSYVGGAFF. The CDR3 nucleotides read TGTGCCAGCAGTTACGTGGGGGGGGCTTTCTTT.

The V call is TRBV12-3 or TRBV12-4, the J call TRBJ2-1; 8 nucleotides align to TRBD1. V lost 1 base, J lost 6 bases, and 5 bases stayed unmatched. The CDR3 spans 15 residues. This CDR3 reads CASSLVGTGPNEQFF. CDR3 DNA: TGTGCCAGCAGTTTAGTGGGGACAGGTCCCAATGAGCAGTTCTTC.

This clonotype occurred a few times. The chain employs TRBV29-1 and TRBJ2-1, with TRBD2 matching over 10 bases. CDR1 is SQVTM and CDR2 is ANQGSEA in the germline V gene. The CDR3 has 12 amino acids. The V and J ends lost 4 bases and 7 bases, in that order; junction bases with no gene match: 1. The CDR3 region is CSVGTSGNEQFF. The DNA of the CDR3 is TGCAGCGTTGGGACTAGCGGTAATGAGCAGTTCTTC.

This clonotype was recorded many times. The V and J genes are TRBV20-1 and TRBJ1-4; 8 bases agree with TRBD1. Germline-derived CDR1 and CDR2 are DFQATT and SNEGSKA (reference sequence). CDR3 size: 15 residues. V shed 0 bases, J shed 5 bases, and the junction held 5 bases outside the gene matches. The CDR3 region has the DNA TGCAGTGCTAGAGATCCGACAGGGGCAAATGAAAAACTGTTTTTT. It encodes CSARDPTGANEKLFF.

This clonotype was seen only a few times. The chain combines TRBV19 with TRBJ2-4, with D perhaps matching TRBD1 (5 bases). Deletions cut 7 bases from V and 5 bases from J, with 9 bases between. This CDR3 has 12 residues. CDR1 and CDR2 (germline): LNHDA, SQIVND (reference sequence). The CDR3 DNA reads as TGTGCCAGTATTGACAGACAAAACATTCAGTACTTC. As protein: CASIDRQNIQYF. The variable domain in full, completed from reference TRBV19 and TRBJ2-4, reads DGGITQSPKYLFRKEGQNVTLSCEQNLNHDAMYWYRQDPGQGLRLIYYSQIVNDFQKGDIAEGYSVSREKKESFPLTVTSAQKNPTAFYLCASIDRQNIQYFGAGTRLSVL.

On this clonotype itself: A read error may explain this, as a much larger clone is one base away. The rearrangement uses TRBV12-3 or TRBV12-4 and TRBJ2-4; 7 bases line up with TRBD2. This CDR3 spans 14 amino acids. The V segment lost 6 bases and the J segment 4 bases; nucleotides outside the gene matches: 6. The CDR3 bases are TGTGCCAGCAGCCTGGCTAGCGGAAAAAACATTCAGTACTTC. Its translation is CASSLASGKNIQYF.

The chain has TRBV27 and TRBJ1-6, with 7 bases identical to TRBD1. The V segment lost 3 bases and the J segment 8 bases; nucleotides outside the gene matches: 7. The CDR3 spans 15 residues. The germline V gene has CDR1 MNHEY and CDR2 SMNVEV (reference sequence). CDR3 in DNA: TGTGCCAGCAGTTTTGCAGGGGGTATTGATTCACCCCTCCACTTT. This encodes CASSFAGGIDSPLHF.

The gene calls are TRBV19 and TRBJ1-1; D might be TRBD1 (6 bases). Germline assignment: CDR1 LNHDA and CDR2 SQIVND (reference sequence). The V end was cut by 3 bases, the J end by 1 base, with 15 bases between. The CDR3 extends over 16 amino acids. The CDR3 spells CASSIPLGTPNTEAFF. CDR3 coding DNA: TGTGCCAGTAGTATTCCGCTTGGGACACCGAACACTGAAGCTTTCTTT.

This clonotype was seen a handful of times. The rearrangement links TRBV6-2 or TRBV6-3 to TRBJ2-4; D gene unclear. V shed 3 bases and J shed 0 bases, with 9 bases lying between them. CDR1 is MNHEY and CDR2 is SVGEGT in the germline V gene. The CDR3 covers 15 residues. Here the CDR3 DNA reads TGTGCCAGCAGTTATGGCAGCCTAGCCAAAAACATTCAGTACTTC. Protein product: CASSYGSLAKNIQYF.

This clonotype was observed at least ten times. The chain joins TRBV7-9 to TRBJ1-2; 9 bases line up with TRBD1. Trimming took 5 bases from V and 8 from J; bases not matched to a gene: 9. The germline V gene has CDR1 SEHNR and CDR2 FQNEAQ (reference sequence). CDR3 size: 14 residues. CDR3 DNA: TGTGCCAGCAGCCCCGGGACAGGGACGGAAGGCTACACCTTC. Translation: CASSPGTGTEGYTF.